The sequence of this TCR beta chain was determined in a study of cytomegalovirus exposure and HLA in healthy donors. Study-wide results and limits: Accounts indicate the classifier identified cytomegalovirus status with strong specificity and sensitivity. In vitro experiments confirmed that three CMV-associated chains were specific for CMV antigens. According to a subsequent analysis, TCR clusters from the first cohort were inclined to appear together in the 120 validation repertoires.

Comment on this clone: Its antigen is undetermined.

Here immunoSEQ multiplex PCR was the method, and the copy in TCRdb shows in-frame clones only, minus some. The profile shows around 160,000 clones, about 85% of them singletons. The roughly 120-subject validation cohort, separate from the 666-subject first cohort, included the donors. The germline V gene has CDR1 MNHEY and CDR2 SVGAGI. The CDR3 totals 11 residues. V gave up 7 bases and J gave up 8 bases, with 9 bases separating them. The chain recombines TRBV6-5 with TRBJ1-3; D is ambiguous. The sequence was obtained from a man aged 25 to 40 in good health and CMV-seropositive. The source material was PBMCs. This CDR3 reads CASIHEYTIYF. DNA of the CDR3: TGTGCCAGCATCCACGAGTACACCATATATTTT.